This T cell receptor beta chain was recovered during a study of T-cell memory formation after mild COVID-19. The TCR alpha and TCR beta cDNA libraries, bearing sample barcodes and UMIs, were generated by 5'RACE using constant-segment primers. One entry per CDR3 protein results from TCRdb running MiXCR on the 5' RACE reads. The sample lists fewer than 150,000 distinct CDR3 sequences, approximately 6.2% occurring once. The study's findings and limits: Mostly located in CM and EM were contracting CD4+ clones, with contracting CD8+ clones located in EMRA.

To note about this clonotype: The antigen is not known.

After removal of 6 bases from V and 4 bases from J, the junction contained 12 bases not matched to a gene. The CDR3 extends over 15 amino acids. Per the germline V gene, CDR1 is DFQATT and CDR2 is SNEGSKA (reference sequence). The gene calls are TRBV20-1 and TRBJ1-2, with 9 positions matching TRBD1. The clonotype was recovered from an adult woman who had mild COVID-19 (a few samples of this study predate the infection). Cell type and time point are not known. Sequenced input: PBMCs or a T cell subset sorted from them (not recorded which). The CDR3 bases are TGCAGTGCCTCCCCGGGACAGGGCGCTTCCTATGGCTACACCTTC. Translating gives CSASPGQGASYGYTF.